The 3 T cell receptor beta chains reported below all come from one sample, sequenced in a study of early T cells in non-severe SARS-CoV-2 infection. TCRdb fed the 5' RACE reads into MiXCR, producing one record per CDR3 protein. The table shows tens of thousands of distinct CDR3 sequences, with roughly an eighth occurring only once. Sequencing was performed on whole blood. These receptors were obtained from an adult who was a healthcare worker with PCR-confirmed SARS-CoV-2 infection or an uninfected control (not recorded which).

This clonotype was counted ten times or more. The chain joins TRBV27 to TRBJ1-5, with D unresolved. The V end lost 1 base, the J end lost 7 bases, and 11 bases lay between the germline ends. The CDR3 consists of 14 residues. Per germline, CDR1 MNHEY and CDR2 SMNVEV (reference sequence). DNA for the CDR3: TGTGCCAGCAGTTTATTGAACGCCGGACAGCCCCAGCATTTT. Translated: CASSLLNAGQPQHF.

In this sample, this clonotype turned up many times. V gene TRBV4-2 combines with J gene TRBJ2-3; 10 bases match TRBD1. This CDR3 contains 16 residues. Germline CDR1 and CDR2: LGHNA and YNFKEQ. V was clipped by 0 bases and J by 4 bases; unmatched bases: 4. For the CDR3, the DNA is TGTGCCAGCAGCCAAGATCGGACAGGGGGATCAGATACGCAGTATTTT. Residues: CASSQDRTGGSDTQYF.

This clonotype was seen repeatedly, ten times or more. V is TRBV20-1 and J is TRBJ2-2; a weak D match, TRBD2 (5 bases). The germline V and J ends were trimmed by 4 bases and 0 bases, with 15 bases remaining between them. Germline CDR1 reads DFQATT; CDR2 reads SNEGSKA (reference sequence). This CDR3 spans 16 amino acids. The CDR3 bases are TGCAGTGCTATCCCCCTACTAGAAGCGAACACCGGGGAGCTGTTTTTT. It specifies CSAIPLLEANTGELFF.